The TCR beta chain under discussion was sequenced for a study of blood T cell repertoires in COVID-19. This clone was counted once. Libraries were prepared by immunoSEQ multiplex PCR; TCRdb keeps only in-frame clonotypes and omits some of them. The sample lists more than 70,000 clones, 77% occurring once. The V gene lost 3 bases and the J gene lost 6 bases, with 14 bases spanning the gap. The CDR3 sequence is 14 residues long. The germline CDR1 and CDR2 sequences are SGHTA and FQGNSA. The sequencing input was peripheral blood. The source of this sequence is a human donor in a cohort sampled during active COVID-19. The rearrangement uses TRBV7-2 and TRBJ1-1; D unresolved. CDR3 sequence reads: CASSLARERAEAFF. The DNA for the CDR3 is TGTGCCAGCAGCTTGGCAAGGGAGAGGGCTGAAGCTTTCTTT.